Sequencing of this T cell receptor beta chain was carried out in a study of cytomegalovirus exposure and HLA in healthy donors. Trimming removed 0 bases at V and 4 bases at J, with 11 bases between. The CDR3 runs to 15 residues. Germline V gives CDR1 SGHKS, CDR2 YYEKEE (reference sequence). In the PCR, 60 Vbeta and 13 Jbeta primers were used. The data were produced by immunoSEQ multiplex PCR, yet TCRdb's version contains in-frame clones alone and is incomplete. In the table there are more than 90,000 clones, approximately 80% of which are singletons. This TCR derives from a woman aged 60-75 years in good health and CMV-seronegative. The chain recombines TRBV5-5 with TRBJ1-5; no reliable D call. The sequenced sample consisted of PBMCs. The CDR3 sequence is CASSLAGFENQPQHF. Written as DNA, the CDR3 is TGTGCCAGCAGCTTGGCAGGATTCGAAAATCAGCCCCAGCATTTT.